This note documents a single T cell receptor beta chain sequence. In the original processing: Researchers report that nucleated cell counts were estimated from reference gene primer amplification. Some clones are missing from TCRdb's copy, which holds only in-frame ones; the method was immunoSEQ multiplex PCR. The V and J calls and clone size were taken over from that table, and D and trimming were inferred from the DNA. The sample lists about 73,000 clones; approximately 80% were seen once. These data belong to a study of blood T cell repertoires in COVID-19. Study-level background: Researchers got acute and convalescent COVID-19 samples from the United States, Italy and Spain. In each case, the material was cDNA or gDNA derived from T cells, B-cell-depleted T cells, or PBMCs.

V was pared by 1 base and J by 4 bases, with 9 bases between. Germline loops: CDR1 LGHNA, CDR2 YSLEER. The length of the CDR3 is 14 residues. The chain recombines TRBV4-3 with TRBJ2-3; D is unclear. The specimen sequenced was peripheral blood. This TCR derives from a man at least 80 years old with active or convalescent COVID-19. The CDR3 sequence is CASSQGLEADTQYF. The CDR3 DNA reads as TGCGCCAGCAGCCAAGGTTTAGAAGCAGATACGCAGTATTTT.